Below, 23 T cell receptor beta chains from the same sample are listed, as sequenced in a study of tumor and adjacent non-tumor tissue in lung cancer. No cell sorting was done before RNA was extracted from the tissue. The library came from three nested PCR rounds adapted from ARM-PCR protocols. TCRdb independently ran MiXCR on the multiplex PCR reads; one entry per CDR3 protein. The sample has tens of thousands of distinct CDR3 sequences; roughly 80% are singletons. Sample: lung tumor tissue. These receptors came from a woman aged 50 to 65 with non-small cell lung cancer.

Comment on this clonotype: The junction departs from the called germline gene at one end, perhaps through a read error. The rearrangement links TRBV4-1 to TRBJ2-3; TRBD2 is a possible D gene (6 bases). CDR3 length equals 19 residues. The germline CDR1 and CDR2 sequences are MGHRA and YSYEKL. The CDR3: CARSQEEGDAEGSTDTQYF. CDR3 bases: TGCGCCCGCAGTCAAGAAGAGGGAGATGCGGAGGGGAGCACAGATACACAGTATTTT.

This chain connects TRBV28 to TRBJ1-4; no definite D call. Germline V CDR1 and CDR2: MDHEN, SYDVKM. CDR3 length equals 12 residues. Here the CDR3 DNA reads TGTACCAACTTGGCCGCGGGCGAAAAACTGTTTTTT. Its protein is CTNLAAGEKLFF.

In the case of this clonotype: The junction and the germline gene differ at one end; a read error may be behind it. The chain couples TRBV4-2 to TRBJ1-5; the D is unclear. This CDR3 has 16 residues. Germline loops: CDR1 LGHNA, CDR2 YNFKEQ. The CDR3 DNA reads as TGTGCCAGCAGCCAAGGACCGAGATACAGCAATCAGTCCCAGCATTTT. Protein: CASSQGPRYSNQSQHF.

This clonotype showed up just once. The CDR3 loop is CASNPTGLQETQYF. The CDR3 DNA reads as TGTGCCAGCAACCCTACAGGGTTACAAGAGACCCAGTACTTC. V gene TRBV6-5 combines with J gene TRBJ2-5; the D gene is possibly TRBD1 (6 bases). Trimming stripped 7 bases from V and 2 bases from J, with 14 bases between. The CDR3 is made up of 14 amino acids. Germline values: CDR1 MNHEY, CDR2 SVGAGI.

A remark on this clonotype: One end of the junction fails to match germline, which may point to a read error. CDR3 sequence (DNA): TGTGCCAACAGCTTGTTCCGGTATCTAGTGGGATTAAGAACCTACAATGAGCAGTTCTTC. Residues: CANSLFRYLVGLRTYNEQFF. The chain recombines TRBV11-2 with TRBJ2-1; D unclear. Per the germline V gene, CDR1 is SGHAT and CDR2 is FQNNGV. The CDR3 has 20 amino acids.

This chain uses TRBV12-1 with TRBJ2-2; the table's D call, TRBD2, was not checked against the DNA. TRBV12-1 counts as a pseudogene. This CDR3 region has 19 residues. The chain's CDR3 is CASSLFCKPTRIGTGEPFF. The CDR3 coding sequence is TGTGCCAGCAGCTTGTTCTGTAAACCGACTAGAATCGGCACGGGGGAGCCGTTTTTT.

As concerns this clonotype: At one of its ends the junction is not consistent with the germline gene, which may arise from a read error. This sequence joins TRBV7-8 and TRBJ2-1; 8 nucleotides align to TRBD2. The CDR3 is 15 residues long. Germline CDR1 reads SGHVS; CDR2 reads FQNEAQ. The CDR3 nucleotides read TGTGTCAGCAGCTCCCGACTAGCGTCCTACAATGAGCAATTCTTC. This gives the protein CVSSSRLASYNEQFF.

V gene TRBV7-2 combines with J gene TRBJ2-1, with D tentatively TRBD1 or TRBD2 (5 bases each). Trimming pared 4 bases from V and 7 bases from J, leaving 20 bases between. Looked up from germline, CDR1 is SGHTA and CDR2 is FQGNSA. This CDR3 has 16 residues. CDR3 in DNA: TGTGCCAGCAGCTCATCCCTGGCGGAGAGGGGTAATGAGCAGTTCTTC. As protein: CASSSSLAERGNEQFF.

As for this clonotype: This may stem from a read error, because a much larger clone lies one nucleotide away. The V call is TRBV20-1, the J call TRBJ2-3; no firm D call. CDR1 and CDR2 from the germline V gene are DFQATT and SNEGSKA (reference sequence). Trimming took off 5 bases at V and 5 bases at J, with 17 bases between the two ends. The CDR3 is 14 amino acids. The CDR3 region has the DNA TGCAGTGCTTCACCGGCCTCCAACATAGATACGCAGTATTTT. It codes for CSASPASNIDTQYF.

This chain links TRBV5-1 with TRBJ2-2, with 9 bases that match TRBD2. This CDR3 is 15 amino acids long. With V trimmed by 4 bases and J by 6 bases, 7 bases remained unmatched. Per the germline V gene, CDR1 is SGHRS and CDR2 is YFSETQ. The DNA of the CDR3 is TGCGCCAGCAGCCTGGCGGCGGGAGGGGCCGGGGAGCTGTTTTTT. Translation: CASSLAAGGAGELFF.

With respect to this clonotype: One junction end does not reproduce the germline sequence, and a read error may be involved. The chain combines TRBV6-5 with TRBJ2-7; TRBD1 aligns across 8 bases. The CDR3 consists of 15 residues. CDR1 and CDR2 from the germline V gene are MNHEY and SVGAGI. The CDR3 spells CTSSLRTGTGYEQYF. The CDR3 coding sequence is TGTACCAGCAGCCTGAGGACAGGGACGGGCTACGAGCAGTACTTC.

A note on this clonotype: At one of its ends the junction is not consistent with the germline gene, which may arise from a read error. The V and J genes are TRBV11-2 and TRBJ2-3; no reliable D call. The length of the CDR3 is 15 residues. Germline V gene lookup returns CDR1 SGHAT and CDR2 FQNNGV. The CDR3 sequence: CVSSFDLMGTDTQYF. For the CDR3, the DNA is TGTGTCAGCAGCTTCGACTTGATGGGCACAGATACGCAGTATTTT.

J is TRBJ2-2 and V is TRBV20-1; TRBD1 matches 9 bases. With 8 bases clipped from V and 2 bases from J, the junction kept 9 bases outside the gene matches. The CDR3 runs 15 residues. The germline V gene encodes CDR1 DFQATT and CDR2 SNEGSKA (reference sequence). DNA for the CDR3: TGCAGTAATAGTGCACAGGGGGCAAACACCGGGGAGCTGTTTTTT. It codes for CSNSAQGANTGELFF.

Regarding this clonotype: The CDR3 does not close with the conserved phenylalanine or tryptophan, likely indicating a read error. Because the CDR3's place on the DNA is in doubt, the DNA is left out and the CDR3 is given as listed by TCRdb. V and J are TRBV29-1 and TRBJ2-7; the table calls TRBD1, which could not be checked here. Both ends counted, the CDR3 spans 12 residues. Germline V gives CDR1 SQVTM, CDR2 ANQGSEA. The CDR3 reads CSGTDRFYGRYL.

The chain employs TRBV28 and TRBJ1-3; D remains ambiguous. The V gene lost 4 bases and the J gene lost 2 bases, with 24 bases spanning the gap. The length of the CDR3 is 19 residues. In germline, CDR1 is MDHEN, CDR2 SYDVKM. Here the CDR3 reads CASSYTKEWAFSPGNTIYF. CDR3 nucleotides: TGTGCCAGCAGTTACACCAAAGAGTGGGCATTCAGCCCTGGAAACACCATATATTTT. Full variable domain (missing parts from reference TRBV28 and TRBJ1-3): DVKVTQSSRYLVKRTGEKVFLECVQDMDHENMFWYRQDPGLGLRLIYFSYDVKMKEKGDIPEGYSVSREKKERFSLILESASTNQTSMYLCASSYTKEWAFSPGNTIYFGEGSWLTVV.

This clonotype was seen a few times. At one end, the junction sequence differs from germline, possibly due to a read error. V gene TRBV4-1 combines with J gene TRBJ1-6; 7 bases map to TRBD1. Germline values: CDR1 MGHRA, CDR2 YSYEKL. There are 14 residues in the CDR3. This CDR3 is CASSQGDYNSPLHF. As DNA, the CDR3 is TGCGCAAGCAGCCAGGGGGACTATAATTCACCCCTCCACTTT.

The DNA of the CDR3 is TGTGTTAGCAGTTTAGATCTGGTAGCAGATACGCAGTATTTT. This encodes CVSSLDLVADTQYF. This chain links TRBV11-2 with TRBJ2-3, with D hard to call. Germline loops: CDR1 SGHAT, CDR2 FQNNGV. The CDR3 runs 14 residues.

About this clonotype: One end of the junction is discordant with germline, which a read error may explain. The rearrangement joins TRBV4-1 to TRBJ2-7, with D perhaps matching TRBD1 or TRBD2 (5 bases each). The CDR3 is 15 residues long. The V gene's germline CDR1 is MGHRA and CDR2 YSYEKL. The CDR3 DNA is TGCGCTAGCAGCCAAGCCGGGACGATCTCCTACGAGCAGTACTTC. Its translation: CASSQAGTISYEQYF.

Of note for this clonotype: Since the CDR3 does not end with the conserved phenylalanine or tryptophan, this likely comes from a read error. The chain links TRBV4-2 to TRBJ2-1, with D perhaps TRBD1 or TRBD2 (6 bases each). Germline values: CDR1 LGHNA, CDR2 YNFKEQ. The CDR3 totals 16 residues. The CDR3 here is CASSQGGSGDYNEQFS. In DNA form, the CDR3 reads TGCGCCAGTAGCCAAGGGGGTAGCGGAGACTACAATGAGCAGTTCTCC.

At least ten counts were recorded for this clonotype. The chain has TRBV5-1 and TRBJ2-3; D gene ambiguous. There are 13 residues in the CDR3. The V end lost 3 bases, the J end lost 3 bases, and 8 bases lay between the germline ends. The V gene's germline CDR1 is SGHRS and CDR2 YFSETQ. The CDR3 nucleotides are TGCGCCAGCAGCTCAGCCATGACAGATACGCAGTATTTT. It yields the protein CASSSAMTDTQYF.

Notes on this clonotype: A much larger clone lies one base from this, so it may be a read error. V is TRBV24-1 and J is TRBJ1-5; D is possibly TRBD1 (5 bases). The germline V gene has CDR1 KGHDR and CDR2 SFDVKD. This CDR3 contains 13 residues. For the CDR3, the DNA is TGTGCCACCAGTCGGGGGGGGAATCAGCCCCAGCAATTT. It codes for CATSRGGNQPQQF.

About this clonotype: A much larger clonotype is one base distant, so this may be a read error. J is TRBJ2-1 and V is TRBV10-3; 7 bases are shared with TRBD1. The CDR3 is 16 residues long. Per germline, CDR1 ENHRY and CDR2 SYGVKD. The CDR3 coding sequence is TGTGCCATCAGTGAGACCTTGGGGACAGAGAGAAATGAGCAGTGCTTC. Amino acid sequence: CAISETLGTERNEQCF.

As for this clonotype: Germline and junction disagree at one end, which may indicate a read error. Written as DNA, the CDR3 is TGTGCCAGCAGCTGGGACAGGGGCAGGGATACGCTGTATTTT. Translated, it gives CASSWDRGRDTLYF. The V call is TRBV5-8, the J call TRBJ2-3, with 10 bases fitting TRBD1. The CDR3 sequence is 14 residues long. The germline CDR1 and CDR2 sequences are SGHTS and YDEGEE.